A single sample is the source of the 29 T cell receptor beta chains below, sequenced in a study of T cells after yellow fever vaccination. TCRdb re-derived calls from the 5' RACE reads in MiXCR, one entry per CDR3 protein. The sample includes more than 75,000 distinct CDR3 sequences, roughly 9% of them seen just once. The sequencing here drew on CD8+ T cells not binding an NS4B(214-222) dextramer, sorted from PBMCs, taken more than 13 days after the first yellow fever vaccination. The receptors derive from a man younger than 30 who received the YFV17D yellow fever vaccine.

This clonotype has at least ten counts. The chain uses TRBV12-3 or TRBV12-4 and TRBJ2-7, with D possibly TRBD2 on 5 matching bases. The V and J ends lost 3 bases and 3 bases respectively, with 9 bases between them. The CDR3 has 13 residues. The CDR3 nucleotides read TGTGCCAGCAGTTTTTCGGGAAACTACGAGCAGTACTTC. This encodes CASSFSGNYEQYF.

A few counts support this clonotype. This chain joins TRBV4-1 and TRBJ2-1; unclear D gene. The CDR3 sequence is 15 residues long. Germline V gene lookup returns CDR1 MGHRA and CDR2 YSYEKL. The ends were cut back, 0 bases at V and 6 bases at J, with 12 bases in the middle. As DNA, the CDR3 is TGCGCCAGCAGCCAAGAAAGGAGCCCGGGCAATGAGCAGTTCTTC. Its protein is CASSQERSPGNEQFF.

This clonotype has more than one count but fewer than ten. One junction end disagrees with the germline gene, perhaps due to a read error. The chain recombines TRBV2 with TRBJ2-3; D not resolved. The CDR3 has 14 amino acids. CDR1 and CDR2 from the germline V gene are SNHLY and FYNNEI. This chain's CDR3 is CASCDPNRADTQYF. CDR3 DNA: TGTGCCAGCTGTGATCCAAATCGGGCAGATACGCAGTATTTT. Full variable domain (missing parts from reference TRBV2 and TRBJ2-3): EPEVTQTPSHQVTQMGQEVILRCVPISNHLYFYWYRQILGQKVEFLVSFYNNEISEKSEIFDDQFSVERPDGSNFTLKIRSTKLEDSAMYFCASCDPNRADTQYFGPGTRLTVL.

DNA for the CDR3: TGTGCCAGCAGTGATCTTTGGGGTGGGGAAAAACTGTTTTTT. Its protein is CASSDLWGGEKLFF. The J gene is TRBJ1-4, the V gene TRBV25-1; no definite D call. This CDR3 has 14 residues. V was pared by 3 bases and J by 8 bases, with 13 bases between. CDR1 is MGHDK and CDR2 is SYGVNS in the germline V gene.

This clonotype has more than one count but fewer than ten. The chain couples TRBV20-1 to TRBJ2-2; no firm D call. With 1 base removed from V and 1 base from J, the gap between germline ends came to 10 bases. This CDR3 is 15 amino acids long. Germline-derived CDR1 and CDR2 are DFQATT and SNEGSKA (reference sequence). CDR3 bases: TGCAGTGCTAGAGGTCGTGGGGAGAACACCGGGGAGCTGTTTTTT. Translation gives CSARGRGENTGELFF.

The chain employs TRBV7-9 and TRBJ2-3; TRBD1 is a possible D gene (6 bases). V was trimmed by 5 bases and J by 2 bases, leaving 17 bases between them. In germline, CDR1 is SEHNR, CDR2 FQNEAQ (reference sequence). The CDR3 is 16 amino acids. CDR3: CASSPPESGVTDTQYF. CDR3 DNA: TGTGCCAGCAGCCCTCCCGAATCAGGGGTCACAGATACGCAGTATTTT.

This clonotype has only a few counts. The CDR3 protein is CASSLRSGPTVEAFF. CDR3 sequence (DNA): TGCGCCAGCAGCTTGAGGTCGGGGCCCACCGTGGAAGCTTTCTTT. The chain links TRBV5-1 to TRBJ1-1, with D possibly TRBD1 on 5 matching bases. The length of the CDR3 is 15 residues. The germline V and J ends were trimmed by 1 base and 8 bases, with 18 bases remaining between them. The germline gives CDR1 SGHRS, CDR2 YFSETQ.

This clonotype is a singleton in its sample. The V and J genes are TRBV30 and TRBJ1-4; the match to TRBD1 covers 8 bases. The V gene's germline CDR1 is GTSNPN and CDR2 SVGIG (reference sequence). The J segment lost 6 bases and the V segment lost 4 bases, leaving 1 base of the junction unmatched. The CDR3 contains 12 residues. In DNA, the CDR3 is TGTGCCTGGAACAGGGGGGATGAAAAACTGTTTTTT. This codes for CAWNRGDEKLFF.

This chain connects TRBV6-5 to TRBJ2-7; no definite D call. There are 13 residues in the CDR3. Trimming took off 2 bases at V and 4 bases at J, with 9 bases between the two ends. Germline CDR1 and CDR2: MNHEY and SVGAGI. The CDR3, as DNA: TGTGCCAGCAGTTACCTCTCGAGTTACGAGCAGTACTTC. Its protein product is CASSYLSSYEQYF.

V and J are TRBV7-8 and TRBJ1-1; no clear D. CDR3 length equals 13 residues. V lost 5 bases and J lost 4, with 11 bases in between. Germline CDR1 reads SGHVS; CDR2 reads FQNEAQ. This chain's CDR3 is CASSLLVGTEAFF. The CDR3 nucleotides read TGTGCCAGCAGCCTTTTGGTAGGCACTGAAGCTTTCTTT.

This clonotype was counted only a few times. The rearrangement uses TRBV4-3 and TRBJ2-1; unclear D gene. V lost 0 bases, J lost 0 bases, and 6 bases lay in between. Germline V lookup: CDR1 LGHNA, CDR2 YSLEER. The CDR3 contains 15 residues. This CDR3 is CASSQDLSSYNEQFF. CDR3 DNA: TGCGCCAGCAGCCAAGATCTGAGCTCCTACAATGAGCAGTTCTTC.

This chain uses TRBV4-3 with TRBJ1-2; D gene uncertain. CDR3 length: 15 residues. Germline V lookup: CDR1 LGHNA, CDR2 YSLEER. Trimming removed 0 bases from V and 5 bases from J, with 13 bases in between. The CDR3 nucleotides read TGCGCCAGCAGCCAAGATAGGAACGTAAGATATGGCTACACCTTC. Protein sequence: CASSQDRNVRYGYTF.

This clonotype was found many times. The rearrangement uses TRBV6-5 and TRBJ2-5, with TRBD2 matching over 9 bases. The CDR3 consists of 18 residues. Germline V lookup: CDR1 MNHEY, CDR2 SVGAGI. The V segment lost 1 base and the J segment 2 bases; nucleotides outside the gene matches: 11. As DNA, the CDR3 is TGTGCCAGCAGTTACTTCCGGCCAGCGGGGGGCCCTCAAGAGACCCAGTACTTC. Protein sequence: CASSYFRPAGGPQETQYF.

This clonotype was detected ten times or more. The chain links TRBV29-1 to TRBJ2-2; weak D call: TRBD2 (5 bases). V shed 7 bases and J shed 5 bases, with 11 bases lying between them. CDR3 length equals 12 residues. CDR1 is SQVTM, CDR2 ANQGSEA, per germline. The CDR3: CSAFRGTGELFF. CDR3 in DNA: TGCAGCGCCTTTCGAGGGACCGGGGAGCTGTTTTTT.

In this sample, this clonotype turned up a few times. The rearrangement joins TRBV5-1 to TRBJ2-7, with D maybe TRBD1 (5 bases). The germline gives CDR1 SGHRS, CDR2 YFSETQ. This CDR3 spans 14 amino acids. Trimming cost V 7 bases and J 3 bases, with 17 bases left between them. The CDR3 loop is CASRNAGANYEQYF. The CDR3 DNA reads TGCGCCAGCCGCAACGCTGGGGCAAACTACGAGCAGTACTTC.

This clonotype has more than one count but fewer than ten. The chain couples TRBV11-2 to TRBJ2-1; 8 nucleotides agree with TRBD1. Trimming removed 4 bases from V and 9 bases from J; junction bases left unmatched: 8. The CDR3 spans 14 residues. Germline CDR1 is SGHAT and CDR2 is FQNNGV. The CDR3: CASSSFRTGPEQFF. CDR3 sequence (DNA): TGTGCCAGCAGCTCTTTTAGGACAGGGCCTGAGCAGTTCTTC.

Only a few counts were recorded for this clonotype. This sequence joins TRBV4-1 and TRBJ2-5; 8 bases are a match to TRBD2. This CDR3 is 17 amino acids long. V trimming: 4 bases; J trimming: 0 bases; junction bases outside the gene matches: 10. Germline lookup yields CDR1 MGHRA and CDR2 YSYEKL. The CDR3 reads CASSPRTTGGDQETQYF. The CDR3, as DNA: TGCGCCAGCAGCCCGAGGACAACGGGGGGGGACCAAGAGACCCAGTACTTC.

A word on this clonotype: A much larger clone sits a single nucleotide away, making a read error possible. Written as DNA, the CDR3 is TGTGCCAACAGTTACGACGGACGGATTAACAATGAGCAGTTCTTC. As protein: CANSYDGRINNEQFF. This chain links TRBV6-5 with TRBJ2-1, with no clear D. CDR3 length equals 15 residues. From germline, CDR1 is MNHEY and CDR2 SVGAGI.

The sample holds many counts of this clonotype. This sequence joins TRBV12-3 or TRBV12-4 and TRBJ2-1, with a weak D call TRBD2 (5 bases). This CDR3 region has 12 residues. Trimming shortened V by 2 bases and J by 9 bases, and 8 bases separated the two germline ends. DNA of the CDR3: TGTGCCAGCAGTTTATCTAGCTTTGAGCAGTTCTTC. Its translation is CASSLSSFEQFF.

This clonotype was seen more than once but under ten times. The chain has TRBV20-1 and TRBJ2-1; no reliable D call. Germline V gives CDR1 DFQATT, CDR2 SNEGSKA (reference sequence). The V and J ends lost 0 bases and 7 bases respectively, with 16 bases between them. The CDR3 runs to 15 residues. The DNA of the CDR3 is TGCAGTGCTAGAGATCCAATAGCCGTCCTAAATGAGCAGTTCTTC. Protein product: CSARDPIAVLNEQFF.

The chain links TRBV29-1 to TRBJ1-2, with 9 bases aligning to TRBD1. From germline, CDR1 is SQVTM and CDR2 ANQGSEA. J lost 8 bases, V lost 1 base, and 5 bases had no gene match. The CDR3 sequence is 13 residues long. CDR3 region: CSVEGGTGRGYTF. CDR3 sequence (DNA): TGCAGCGTTGAAGGCGGGACAGGGCGAGGCTACACCTTC.

This clonotype was counted a few times. CDR3 in DNA: TGTGCCAGCAGCTTAGTGGGCCTAGGGACTGAAGCTTTCTTT. Protein: CASSLVGLGTEAFF. This chain connects TRBV7-9 to TRBJ1-1; D not certain. Germline assignment: CDR1 SEHNR and CDR2 FQNEAQ (reference sequence). The CDR3 contains 14 residues. V shed 1 base and J shed 5 bases, with 11 bases lying between them.

This chain connects TRBV5-5 to TRBJ1-2, with D perhaps TRBD1 (5 bases). V shed 0 bases and J shed 8 bases, with 8 bases lying between them. The CDR3 totals 12 residues. Germline CDR1 and CDR2: SGHKS and YYEKEE (reference sequence). This chain's CDR3 is CASSLVGEGYTF. The CDR3 DNA reads as TGTGCCAGCAGCTTGGTGGGGGAAGGCTACACCTTC.

CDR3 coding DNA: TGCGCCAGCAGCCTCGGAGAACCAAATTCACCCCTCCACTTT. Translated, it gives CASSLGEPNSPLHF. The chain uses TRBV5-1 and TRBJ1-6, with unresolved D. The V gene lost 4 bases and the J gene lost 7 bases, with 12 bases spanning the gap. Germline CDR1 and CDR2: SGHRS and YFSETQ. The CDR3 length is 14 residues.

This clonotype was counted a few times. The gene calls are TRBV29-1 and TRBJ1-1, with unresolved D. Trimming left V 4 bases short and J 3 bases short, with 9 bases between. Germline CDR1 SQVTM, CDR2 ANQGSEA. The CDR3 contains 12 residues. As DNA, the CDR3 is TGCAGCGTTGTTAGGTTGGACACTGAAGCTTTCTTT. Translation: CSVVRLDTEAFF.

This clonotype has a count of ten or more. The chain combines TRBV7-3 with TRBJ2-2; 10 positions match TRBD2. With 4 bases clipped from V and 6 bases from J, the junction kept 11 bases outside the gene matches. The germline CDR1 and CDR2 sequences are SGHTA and FQGTGA. The CDR3 totals 17 residues. CDR3 in DNA: TGTGCCAGCAGCTCAGAGCGGGGGGGCCGTAAAGCCGGGGAGCTGTTTTTT. This encodes CASSSERGGRKAGELFF.

A few counts support this clonotype. The V call is TRBV28, the J call TRBJ2-7, with D uncertain. The CDR3 extends over 10 amino acids. V lost 6 bases and J lost 5, with 5 bases in between. The germline gives CDR1 MDHEN, CDR2 SYDVKM. The CDR3 protein is CASRGHEQYV. The CDR3 DNA sequence: TGTGCCAGCAGAGGACACGAGCAGTACGTC.

This clonotype was recorded at least ten times. The chain recombines TRBV6-5 with TRBJ2-7; the D gene could be TRBD1 or TRBD2 (5 bases each). Germline V gives CDR1 MNHEY, CDR2 SVGAGI. Trimming removed 4 bases at V and 7 bases at J, with 11 bases between. This CDR3 region has 12 residues. CDR3: CASSSGTGEQYF. The CDR3 nucleotides read TGTGCCAGCAGTTCCGGGACGGGGGAGCAGTACTTC.

This clonotype came up a few times. The chain has TRBV19 and TRBJ2-3; the D gene is possibly TRBD2 (6 bases). The CDR3 length is 13 residues. Germline CDR1 is LNHDA and CDR2 is SQIVND (reference sequence). With 5 bases removed from V and 6 bases from J, the gap between germline ends came to 12 bases. CDR3 nucleotide sequence: TGTGCCAGTAGTCCCATGGGAGGCGATACGCAGTATTTT. Translation gives CASSPMGGDTQYF.